Listed here are 21 T cell receptor beta chains from one sample, sequenced in a study of blood T cell repertoires in COVID-19 (dated by TCRdb to 2018 to 2020). The method was the immunoSEQ multiplex PCR assay. Drawn from immuneACCESS, this table holds only the in-frame rearrangements with V and J called that TCRdb kept. Clones are partly lost; checked studies trace under half to an unresolved V gene and leave the rest unexplained. In all, the sample holds some 100,000 clones, and more than 90% of those were seen once. Approximately 5.1% of the sample lies in the top ten. Sequencing was performed on peripheral blood. The source of these receptors is a man between 65 and 85 years old with acute or convalescent COVID-19.

The gene calls are TRBV27 and TRBJ1-2; a weak D match, TRBD1 (6 bases). V lost 3 bases, J lost 5 bases, and 10 bases lay in between. The CDR3 is made up of 13 amino acids. Per the germline V gene, CDR1 is MNHEY and CDR2 is SMNVEV (reference sequence). The CDR3: CASSFTGLYGYTF. CDR3 DNA sequence: TGTGCCAGCAGTTTTACAGGGTTGTATGGCTACACCTTC.

The V gene is TRBV19, the J gene TRBJ2-5, with 9 positions matching TRBD2. CDR3 length equals 14 residues. Germline trimming cut 3 bases from V and 3 bases from J; bases unmatched to any gene: 2. Germline loops: CDR1 LNHDA, CDR2 SQIVND (reference sequence). CDR3 protein: CASSIRLAEETQYF. The CDR3 nucleotides read TGTGCCAGTAGTATTAGACTAGCGGAAGAGACCCAGTACTTC. Full variable domain (rest looked up from reference TRBV19 and TRBJ2-5): DGGITQSPKYLFRKEGQNVTLSCEQNLNHDAMYWYRQDPGQGLRLIYYSQIVNDFQKGDIAEGYSVSREKKESFPLTVTSAQKNPTAFYLCASSIRLAEETQYFGPGTRLLVL.

The chain has TRBV7-6 and TRBJ1-3; 7 nucleotides line up with TRBD1. J gave up 0 bases and V 5 bases, and 4 bases lay outside the gene matches. CDR3 length equals 15 residues. CDR1 is SGHVS and CDR2 is FNYEAQ in the germline V gene. The CDR3 here is CASSIGTDSGNTIYF. CDR3 sequence (DNA): TGTGCCAGCAGCATCGGGACAGACTCTGGAAACACCATATATTTT. The full variable domain, with the rest looked up from reference TRBV7-6 and TRBJ1-3, is GAGVSQSPRYKVTKRGQDVALRCDPISGHVSLYWYRQALGQGPEFLTYFNYEAQQDKSGLPNDRFSAERPEGSISTLTIQRTEQRDSAMYRCASSIGTDSGNTIYFGEGSWLTVV.

CDR3 sequence reads: CAISENTGGVSPLHF. DNA for the CDR3: TGTGCCATCAGTGAGAATACAGGGGGCGTTTCACCCCTCCACTTT. The gene calls are TRBV10-3 and TRBJ1-6, with 9 positions matching TRBD1. The CDR3 consists of 15 residues. Losses at the gene ends were 2 bases for V and 9 bases for J; bases not matched to a gene: 5. Germline CDR1 ENHRY, CDR2 SYGVKD.

The CDR3 sequence: CASSRQGSGTPYEQYF. CDR3 coding DNA: TGTGCCAGCAGCCGACAAGGGTCCGGGACTCCCTACGAGCAGTACTTC. The chain recombines TRBV3-1 (or the pseudogene TRBV3-2) with TRBJ2-7; maybe TRBD2 (6 bases). Germline V gene lookup returns CDR1 LGHDT and CDR2 YNNKEL (reference sequence). Trimming left V 4 bases short and J 2 bases short, with 18 bases between. The CDR3 extends over 16 amino acids.

This clone was recorded only once. The identical CDR3 is also encoded by other nucleotide sequences in the sample. This sequence joins TRBV5-1 and TRBJ1-5; 8 bases are shared with TRBD1. V dropped 0 bases and J dropped 6; count of bases not matched to a gene: 2. The CDR3 extends over 14 amino acids. Germline V gene lookup returns CDR1 SGHRS and CDR2 YFSETQ. The CDR3 region has the DNA TGCGCCAGCAGCTTGGCAGGGGGCGGTCAGCCCCAGCATTTT. This codes for CASSLAGGGQPQHF.

A few counts support this clone. In DNA, the CDR3 is TGTGCCAGCAGCTTAAGGACAGGGGAAAAACTGTTTTTT. This gives the protein CASSLRTGEKLFF. This chain connects TRBV7-2 to TRBJ1-4; the match to TRBD1 covers 8 bases. The CDR3 sequence is 13 residues long. After removal of 2 bases from V and 8 bases from J, the junction contained 1 base not matched to a gene. CDR1 SGHTA and CDR2 FQGNSA come from the germline V gene.

This clone was detected only once. The chain links TRBV3-1 (or the pseudogene TRBV3-2) to TRBJ1-1, with D possibly TRBD1 on 5 matching bases. The V end lost 5 bases, the J end lost 7 bases, and 8 bases lay between the germline ends. The length of the CDR3 is 11 residues. Germline V CDR1 and CDR2: LGHDT, YNNKEL (reference sequence). The CDR3 coding sequence is TGTGCCAGCAGCAGGGGTATTGAAGCTTTCTTT. Translating it yields CASSRGIEAFF.

Turning to this clone: At one end, the junction sequence differs from germline, possibly due to a read error. This chain links TRBV5-6 with TRBJ2-5, with a possible D match to TRBD2 (6 bases). Germline-derived CDR1 and CDR2 are SGHDT and YYEEEE. This CDR3 is built from 11 residues. The CDR3, as DNA: TGTGCCAGCAGCTTGCTCTCGGGAGTAAACTTC. Its protein product is CASSLLSGVNF. The variable domain in full, completed from reference TRBV5-6 and TRBJ2-5, reads DAGVTQSPTHLIKTRGQQVTLRCSPKSGHDTVSWYQQALGQGPQFIFQYYEEEERQRGNFPDRFSGHQFPNYSSELNVNALLLGDSALYLCASSLLSGVNFGPGTRLLVL.

V gene TRBV28 combines with J gene TRBJ2-7, with 7 bases matching TRBD1. CDR1 and CDR2 (germline): MDHEN, SYDVKM. The CDR3 loop spans 15 amino acids. The V segment lost 3 bases and the J segment 0 bases; nucleotides outside the gene matches: 5. CDR3 sequence (DNA): TGTGCCAGCAGTTTCGGGGCAGGGGGCTCCTACGAGCAGTACTTC. This codes for CASSFGAGGSYEQYF.

The chain employs TRBV28 and TRBJ1-2; the match to TRBD1 covers 8 bases. Germline V lookup: CDR1 MDHEN, CDR2 SYDVKM. The CDR3 is 14 amino acids. J gave up 1 base and V 4 bases, and 2 bases lay outside the gene matches. Here the CDR3 DNA reads TGTGCCAGCAGTTGGACAGGGAATAACTATGGCTACACCTTC. Its translation is CASSWTGNNYGYTF.

The rearrangement links TRBV19 to TRBJ2-3; D possibly corresponds to TRBD2 (6 bases). The V end lost 3 bases, the J end lost 5 bases, and 21 bases lay between the germline ends. The CDR3 contains 17 residues. Per germline, CDR1 LNHDA and CDR2 SQIVND (reference sequence). Written as DNA, the CDR3 is TGTGCCAGTAGTATCTCGGGACTTCCTCCCCTGGAAGATACGCAGTATTTT. It codes for CASSISGLPPLEDTQYF.

The J gene is TRBJ1-5, the V gene TRBV7-2; 10 nucleotides align to TRBD1. The CDR3 covers 15 residues. Germline V CDR1 and CDR2: SGHTA, FQGNSA. V was pared by 4 bases and J by 6 bases, with 6 bases of the junction left unmatched. CDR3 nucleotide sequence: TGTGCCAGCAGCTGGCCAGACAGGGGGCTTCAGCCCCAGCATTTT. Its protein is CASSWPDRGLQPQHF.

The V and J genes are TRBV5-5 and TRBJ1-5; 9 positions agree with TRBD1. The CDR3 length is 14 residues. Germline V gene lookup returns CDR1 SGHKS and CDR2 YYEKEE (reference sequence). V lost 1 base to trimming and J lost 7 bases; unmatched junction nucleotides: 3. CDR3 bases: TGTGCCAGCAGCTTGTCACAGGGGGCGCAGCCCCAGCATTTT. Amino acids: CASSLSQGAQPQHF.

This chain uses TRBV7-8 with TRBJ1-3; 7 bases agree with TRBD1. The CDR3 runs to 18 residues. CDR1 and CDR2 (germline): SGHVS, FQNEAQ. Unmatched junction bases numbered 12, after V lost 3 bases and J lost 1 base. The CDR3 DNA reads as TGTGCCAGCAGCTTGTCAACAGGGGAGCCGATTTCTGGAAACACCATATATTTT. As protein: CASSLSTGEPISGNTIYF. Together with reference TRBV7-8 and TRBJ1-3, the CDR3 gives the full variable domain: GAGVSQSPRYKVAKRGQDVALRCDPISGHVSLFWYQQALGQGPEFLTYFQNEAQLDKSGLPSDRFFAERPEGSVSTLKIQRTQQEDSAVYLCASSLSTGEPISGNTIYFGEGSWLTVV.

This chain joins TRBV13 and TRBJ2-3; no clear D. V was shortened by 1 base and J by 5 bases, with 4 bases between the two germline ends. This CDR3 spans 12 amino acids. Germline V gene sequence: CDR1 PRHDT, CDR2 FYEKMQ (reference sequence). CDR3 residues: CASSLDRDTQYF. CDR3 DNA sequence: TGTGCCAGCAGCTTAGACAGAGATACGCAGTATTTT.

For the CDR3, the DNA is TGCGCCAGCAGCCAGCATGACAGGGGAGACCTGAACACTGAAGCTTTCTTT. Its protein product is CASSQHDRGDLNTEAFF. The chain couples TRBV4-1 to TRBJ1-1; the match to TRBD1 covers 8 bases. CDR1 is MGHRA, CDR2 YSYEKL, per germline. V shed 3 bases and J 0 bases; nucleotides not matched to a gene: 9. This CDR3 is built from 17 residues.

The chain employs TRBV6-6 and TRBJ1-1; 10 bases agree with TRBD1. The V gene's germline CDR1 is MNHNY and CDR2 SVGAGI (reference sequence). V shed 10 bases and J 1 base; nucleotides not matched to a gene: 6. This CDR3 has 14 amino acids. The CDR3 bases are TGTGCCACCAAGACAGGGGGCGAGAACACTGAAGCTTTCTTT. Its translation: CATKTGGENTEAFF.

V gene TRBV6-1 combines with J gene TRBJ1-5; D might be TRBD1 (5 bases). CDR3 length: 16 residues. Trimming took 3 bases from V and 9 from J, leaving 21 bases between them. CDR1 is MNHNS and CDR2 is SASEGT in the germline V gene. CDR3: CASSEAGQFTGRPQHF. CDR3 bases: TGTGCCAGCAGTGAGGCAGGGCAGTTCACGGGTCGGCCCCAGCATTTT.

V and J are TRBV5-8 and TRBJ2-7, with 10 bases lining up with TRBD2. The CDR3 is made up of 15 amino acids. The germline V gene encodes CDR1 SGHTS and CDR2 YDEGEE. V was clipped by 4 bases and J by 1 base; unmatched bases: 5. The CDR3 is CASSLWTSGSYEQYF. Here the CDR3 DNA reads TGTGCCAGCAGCCTATGGACTAGCGGTTCCTACGAGCAGTACTTC.

V gene TRBV18 combines with J gene TRBJ2-2; 9 bases are shared with TRBD2. The CDR3 totals 16 residues. The germline gives CDR1 KGHSH, CDR2 LQKENI. The J segment lost 6 bases and the V segment lost 0 bases, leaving 5 bases of the junction unmatched. CDR3 nucleotide sequence: TGTGCCAGCTCACCACCGGGACTAGCTTCTTCCGGGGAGCTGTTTTTT. It yields the protein CASSPPGLASSGELFF.